Listed below are T cell receptor beta chains from one sample, sequenced in a study of regulatory T cells in long-lasting Graves disease. TCRdb re-analysed the multiplex PCR reads in MiXCR, keeping a single row per CDR3 protein. The table shows approximately 440,000 distinct CDR3 sequences, with 15% to 20% occurring only once. These data also featured in a second study, about T cells in Graves' hyperthyroidism and ophthalmopathy.

The material was peripheral blood mononuclear cells (PBMCs), obtained at new diagnosis, from a patient treated with antithyroid drugs. All receptors come from a man in his forties or fifties with Graves disease. Both conserved end residues are part of each CDR3. A D gene is named only where the DNA matches it firmly. The size field is filled for only some rows; it gives once, few, many or a size class.

TRBV5-1	-	TRBJ2-3	many	TGCGCCAGCAGCTTGGCCGGAACGGTTACGCAGTATTTT	CASSLAGTVTQYF
TRBV28	-	TRBJ1-6	few	TGTGCCAGCAGTTTAATAATTGGAGGGATTGAATCACCCCTCCACTTT	CASSLIIGGIESPLHF
TRBV16	-	TRBJ2-4	-	TGTGCCAGCAGCCAGGGACGAGCCAAAAACATTCAGTACTTC	CASSQGRAKNIQYF
TRBV18	-	TRBJ2-1	-	TGTGCCAGCTCACCACAGCAGGGAATGGTCAATGAGCAGTTCTTC	CASSPQQGMVNEQFF
TRBV4-1	-	TRBJ2-1	-	TGCGCCAGCAGATCATTCGGACAGAGGTACAATGAGCAGTTCTTC	CASRSFGQRYNEQFF
TRBV2	-	TRBJ2-1	many	TGTGCCAGCAGTGAATATGGGGCTCGGGGGAATGAGCAGTTCTTC	CASSEYGARGNEQFF
TRBV2	-	TRBJ2-5	-	TGTGCCAGCAGTGAAGCGCCTAATTTAGAGACCCAGTACTTC	CASSEAPNLETQYF
TRBV20-1	-	TRBJ2-1	-	TGCAGTGCCCCCCCTAGGAGCTCCTACAATGAGCAGTTCTTC	CSAPPRSSYNEQFF
TRBV29-1	TRBD1	TRBJ1-2	many	TGCAGCGTTGTACAGGGGTCAGGAGGCTACACCTTC	CSVVQGSGGYTF
TRBV12-3/TRBV12-4	-	TRBJ2-2	few	TGTGCCAGCAGCAAGACTATCAACACCGGGGGGCTGTTTTTT	CASSKTINTGGLFF
TRBV5-1	TRBD2	TRBJ2-3	many	TGCGCCAGCAGCACTAGCGGGAGTGGCCCAGATACGCAGTATTTT	CASSTSGSGPDTQYF
TRBV2	TRBD1	TRBJ1-3	many	TGTGCCAGCAGCTTGGGACAGGGGGCTGGAAACACCATATATTTT	CASSLGQGAGNTIYF
TRBV4-2	TRBD2	TRBJ2-2	few	TGTGCCAGCAGCCAAGGCCCCGGGACTAGTGATTCCGGGGAGCTGTTTTTT	CASSQGPGTSDSGELFF
TRBV24-1	-	TRBJ2-7	many	TGTGCCACCAGTGATCCTTACGAGCAGTACTTC	CATSDPYEQYF
TRBV2	TRBD2	TRBJ2-1	many	TGTGCCAGCAAACCGGGACTAGGGGAAAATGAGCAGTTCTTC	CASKPGLGENEQFF
TRBV12-3/TRBV12-4	-	TRBJ2-5	many	TGTGCCAGCAGTTTTCAGGGGCCGGGTGGAGAGACCCAGTACTTC	CASSFQGPGGETQYF
TRBV3-1	-	TRBJ1-1	many	TGTGCCAGCAGCCAAGATCTTATCAGGGGACCCGCGAACACTGAAGCTTTCTTT	CASSQDLIRGPANTEAFF
TRBV19	-	TRBJ2-1	-	TGTGCCAGTAGTATCATACAGGGAGACAATGAGCAGTTCTTC	CASSIIQGDNEQFF
TRBV7-9	TRBD2	TRBJ2-1	many	TGTGCCAGCAGCGAGGGACTAGCAGAGTACAATGAGCAGTTCTTC	CASSEGLAEYNEQFF
TRBV29-1	-	TRBJ2-1	-	TGCAGCGTTTGGGCCTCCTACAATGAGCAGTTCTTC	CSVWASYNEQFF
TRBV7-6	TRBD1	TRBJ2-7	-	TGTGCCAGCAGTTTGTTCCGGGACAGGGGATACGAGCAGTACTTC	CASSLFRDRGYEQYF
TRBV7-2	-	TRBJ1-1	many	TGTGCCAGCAGCACGACAGGATACACTGAAGCTTTCTTT	CASSTTGYTEAFF
TRBV10-1	-	TRBJ2-3	few	TGCGCCAGCAAGGCTTACAGAGCGAGGGAAAACACAGATACGCAGTATTTT	CASKAYRARENTDTQYF
TRBV11-2	-	TRBJ2-7	many	TGTGCCAGCAGCTTAGACCGTGAGCAGTACTTC	CASSLDREQYF
TRBV6-2/TRBV6-3	-	TRBJ2-7	-	TGTGCCAGCAGTAAGGCCAAATACGAGCAGTACTTC	CASSKAKYEQYF
TRBV5-4	TRBD1	TRBJ2-7	-	TGTGCCAGCAGCTCGCCAAACGACAGGGGAGAGCAGTACTTC	CASSSPNDRGEQYF
TRBV20-1	TRBD2	TRBJ2-7	many	TGCAGTGCTAGGGTTCTAGCGGGAGTAGACGAGCAGTACTTC	CSARVLAGVDEQYF
TRBV11-2	-	TRBJ1-2	many	TGTGCCAGCAGCTTCGTAGACCGGGGGGATGGCTACACCTTC	CASSFVDRGDGYTF
TRBV6-1	TRBD2	TRBJ2-1	-	TGTGCCAGCAGTAACACCGGGACTAGCGGGAGGGCCTACTACAATGAGCAGTTCTTC	CASSNTGTSGRAYYNEQFF
TRBV6-1	-	TRBJ1-3	-	TGTGCCAGCAGTGACGTGTCTAGAAACACCATATATTTT	CASSDVSRNTIYF
TRBV12-3/TRBV12-4	-	TRBJ1-1	-	TGTGCCAGCAGTTTTACGAACACTGAAGCTTTCTTT	CASSFTNTEAFF
TRBV27	TRBD1	TRBJ1-6	-	TGTACCAGCAGTTCACCGGGACAGCCTTCACCCCTCCACTTT	CTSSSPGQPSPLHF
TRBV28	TRBD2	TRBJ2-5	many	TGTGCCAGCCGAACTAGCGGGAGTTGGACCCAGTACTTC	CASRTSGSWTQYF
TRBV7-2	-	TRBJ2-7	many	TGTGCCAGCAGCTTACTGCCCCGAACGGCTTACGAGCAGTACTTC	CASSLLPRTAYEQYF
TRBV2	-	TRBJ2-1	many	TGTGCCAGCAGCGAAGACTTCGGATACAATGAGCAGTTCTTC	CASSEDFGYNEQFF
TRBV12-3/TRBV12-4	-	TRBJ2-3	many	TGTGCCAGCAGTTTATTCACTACCGCAGATACGCAGTATTTT	CASSLFTTADTQYF
TRBV20-1	TRBD2	TRBJ2-2	many	TGCAGTGCATTCTCTGGCGGGAGGGCCTCCGGGGAGCTGTTTTTT	CSAFSGGRASGELFF
TRBV20-1	-	TRBJ2-5	many	TGCAGTGCTAGGCAAGAGACCCAGTACTTC	CSARQETQYF
TRBV5-1	TRBD1	TRBJ2-6	-	TGCGCCAGCAGCTTGGAACCGGGACAGGGTGCTGGGGCCAACGTCCTGACTTTC	CASSLEPGQGAGANVLTF
TRBV5-1	-	TRBJ1-1	many	TGCGCCAGCAGCTCTGGACAGTCCCCTGAAGCTTTCTTT	CASSSGQSPEAFF
TRBV7-9	-	TRBJ2-6	-	TGTGCCAGCAGCTTAGGGCGGAGATCTGGGGCCAACGTCCTGACTTTC	CASSLGRRSGANVLTF
TRBV7-9	TRBD1	TRBJ1-2	-	TGTGCCAGCAGCTTTTCGCTCGGGACAGATCTCTACACCTTC	CASSFSLGTDLYTF